This T cell receptor (beta chain) emerged from a study of blood T cell repertoires in COVID-19. Study at large: T cells, B-cell-depleted T cells, or PBMCs supplied cDNA or gDNA.

The participants were between roughly 18 and 89 years old and came from under 25 US areas. Either two negative PCRs, clearance, or symptom resolution qualified Cohort 3 donors as recovered. Original processing notes: Amplification with reference gene primers provided the estimates of nucleated cell counts. The table came from immunoSEQ multiplex PCR; TCRdb's copy has only in-frame clones and leaves some out. V and J calls and clone size are copied from that table; D and trimming were computed from the DNA. Among some 330,000 clones listed, 75% to 90% were seen once. V gave up 8 bases and J gave up 1 base, with 11 bases separating them. From germline, CDR1 is LNHDA and CDR2 SQIVND (reference sequence). CDR3 size: 13 residues.

The material sequenced was PBMCs or T cells enriched from blood (not recorded which). The chain links TRBV19 to TRBJ1-1, with a weak D call TRBD1 (6 bases). This clonotype was sampled from a man aged 30 to 45 who had recovered from COVID-19. The CDR3 nucleotides read TGTGCCAGTGAACAGGGATGGAACACTGAAGCTTTCTTT. Its translation: CASEQGWNTEAFF.